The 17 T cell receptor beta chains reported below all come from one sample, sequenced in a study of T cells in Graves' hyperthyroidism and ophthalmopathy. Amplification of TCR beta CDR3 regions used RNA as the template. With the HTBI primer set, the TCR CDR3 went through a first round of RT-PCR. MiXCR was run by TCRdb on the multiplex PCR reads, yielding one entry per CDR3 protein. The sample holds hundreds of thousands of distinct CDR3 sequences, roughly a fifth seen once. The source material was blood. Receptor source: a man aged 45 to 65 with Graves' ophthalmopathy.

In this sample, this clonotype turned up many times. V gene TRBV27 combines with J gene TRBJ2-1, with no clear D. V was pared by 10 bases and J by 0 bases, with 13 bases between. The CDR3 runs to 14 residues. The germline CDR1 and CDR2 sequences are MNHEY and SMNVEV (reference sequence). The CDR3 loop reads CATVPPSSYNEQFF. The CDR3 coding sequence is TGTGCCACCGTACCCCCTAGCTCCTACAATGAGCAGTTCTTC.

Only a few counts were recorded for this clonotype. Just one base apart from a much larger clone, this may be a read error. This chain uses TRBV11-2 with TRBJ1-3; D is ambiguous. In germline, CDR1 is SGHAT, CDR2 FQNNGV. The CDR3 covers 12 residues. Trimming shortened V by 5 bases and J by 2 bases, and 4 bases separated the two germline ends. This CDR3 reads CASSKTGNTIYF. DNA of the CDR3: TGTGCCAGCAGCAAAACTGGAAACACCATATATTTT.

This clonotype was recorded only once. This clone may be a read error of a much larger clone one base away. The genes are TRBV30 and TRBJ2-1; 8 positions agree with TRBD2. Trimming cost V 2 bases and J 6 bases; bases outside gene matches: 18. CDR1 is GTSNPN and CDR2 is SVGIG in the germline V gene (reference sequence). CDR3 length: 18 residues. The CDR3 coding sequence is TGTGCCTGGAGTCCCCCGGGGCTAGCGGGTCCCACCTGCAATGAGCAGTTCTTC. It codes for CAWSPPGLAGPTCNEQFF.

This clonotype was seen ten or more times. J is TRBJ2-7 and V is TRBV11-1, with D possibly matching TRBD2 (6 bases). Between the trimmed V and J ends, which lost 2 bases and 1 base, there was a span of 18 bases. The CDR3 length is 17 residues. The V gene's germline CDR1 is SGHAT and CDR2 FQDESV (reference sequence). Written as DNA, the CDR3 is TGTGCCAGCAGCTTATATTCCTTTCTAGCGCCATCCTACGAGCAGTACTTC. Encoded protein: CASSLYSFLAPSYEQYF.

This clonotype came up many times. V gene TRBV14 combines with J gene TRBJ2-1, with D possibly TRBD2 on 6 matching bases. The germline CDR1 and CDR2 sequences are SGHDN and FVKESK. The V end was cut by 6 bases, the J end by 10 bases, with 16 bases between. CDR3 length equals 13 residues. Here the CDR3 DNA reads TGTGCCAGCAGTCGGGAGACAAGACGGGAGCAGTTCTTC. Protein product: CASSRETRREQFF.

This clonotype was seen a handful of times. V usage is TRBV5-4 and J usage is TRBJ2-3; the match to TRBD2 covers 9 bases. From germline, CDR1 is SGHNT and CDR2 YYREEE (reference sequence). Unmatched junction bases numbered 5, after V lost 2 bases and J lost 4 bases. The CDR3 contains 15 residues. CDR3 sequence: CASSFAGGAADTQYF. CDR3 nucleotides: TGTGCCAGCAGCTTTGCGGGAGGGGCGGCAGATACGCAGTATTTT.

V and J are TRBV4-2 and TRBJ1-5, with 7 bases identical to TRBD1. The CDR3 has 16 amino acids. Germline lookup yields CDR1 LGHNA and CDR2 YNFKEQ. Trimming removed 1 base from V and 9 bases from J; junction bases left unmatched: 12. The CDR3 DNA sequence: TGTGCCAGCAGCCAAGCTACAGGGGCTCGGATACCGCCCCAGCATTTT. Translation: CASSQATGARIPPQHF.

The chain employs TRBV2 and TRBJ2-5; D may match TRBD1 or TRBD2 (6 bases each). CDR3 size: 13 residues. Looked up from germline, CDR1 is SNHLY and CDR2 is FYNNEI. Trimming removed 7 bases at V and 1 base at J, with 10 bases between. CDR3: CASKQGGQETQYF. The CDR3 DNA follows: TGTGCCAGCAAACAGGGAGGCCAAGAGACCCAGTACTTC.

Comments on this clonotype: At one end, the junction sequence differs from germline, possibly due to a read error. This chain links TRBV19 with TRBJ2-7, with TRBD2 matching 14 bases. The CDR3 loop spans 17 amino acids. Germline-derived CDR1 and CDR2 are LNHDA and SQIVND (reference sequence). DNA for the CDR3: TGTGCCAGTAGTCCCAGACTAGCGGGAGGGCCCTCCCACGAGCAGTACTTC. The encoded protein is CASSPRLAGGPSHEQYF.

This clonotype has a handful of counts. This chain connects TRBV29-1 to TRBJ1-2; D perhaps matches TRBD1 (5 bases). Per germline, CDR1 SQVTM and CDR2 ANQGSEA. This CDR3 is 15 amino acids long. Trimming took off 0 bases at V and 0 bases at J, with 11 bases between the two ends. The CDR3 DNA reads TGCAGCGTTGAAGATGTGGGGCCAGCTAACTATGGCTACACCTTC. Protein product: CSVEDVGPANYGYTF. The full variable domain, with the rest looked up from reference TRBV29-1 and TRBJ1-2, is SAVISQKPSRDICQRGTSLTIQCQVDSQVTMMFWYRQQPGQSLTLIATANQGSEATYESGFVIDKFPISRPNLTFSTLTVSNMSPEDSSIYLCSVEDVGPANYGYTFGSGTRLTVV.

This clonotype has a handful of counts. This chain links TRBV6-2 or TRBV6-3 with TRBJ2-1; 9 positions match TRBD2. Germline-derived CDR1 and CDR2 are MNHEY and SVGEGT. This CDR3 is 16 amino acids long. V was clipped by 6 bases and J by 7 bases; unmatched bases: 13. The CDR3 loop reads CASSPGGSGRRNEQFF. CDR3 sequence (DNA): TGTGCCAGCAGCCCTGGTGGTAGCGGGAGAAGGAATGAGCAGTTCTTC.

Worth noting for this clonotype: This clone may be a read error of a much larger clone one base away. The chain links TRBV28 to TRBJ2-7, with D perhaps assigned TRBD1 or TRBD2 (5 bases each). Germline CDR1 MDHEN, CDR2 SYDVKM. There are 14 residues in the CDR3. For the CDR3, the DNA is TGTGCCAGCAGTTTAACGAGGGGCGCCTACGAGCGGTACTTC. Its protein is CASSLTRGAYERYF.

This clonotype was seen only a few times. The CDR3: CASSSWARQPQHF. Here the CDR3 DNA reads TGTGCCAGCAGCTCCTGGGCTAGACAGCCCCAGCATTTT. J is TRBJ1-5 and V is TRBV7-2, with unresolved D. Germline-derived CDR1 and CDR2 are SGHTA and FQGNSA. Trimming took 4 bases from V and 7 from J, leaving 11 bases between them. This CDR3 is 13 amino acids long.

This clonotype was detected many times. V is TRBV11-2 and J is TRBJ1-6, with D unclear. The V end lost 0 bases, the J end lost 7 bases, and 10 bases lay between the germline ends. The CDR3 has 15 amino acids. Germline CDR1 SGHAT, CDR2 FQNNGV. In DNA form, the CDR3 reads TGTGCCAGCAGCTTAGAGGAGGGATGGAATTCACCCCTCCACTTT. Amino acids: CASSLEEGWNSPLHF.

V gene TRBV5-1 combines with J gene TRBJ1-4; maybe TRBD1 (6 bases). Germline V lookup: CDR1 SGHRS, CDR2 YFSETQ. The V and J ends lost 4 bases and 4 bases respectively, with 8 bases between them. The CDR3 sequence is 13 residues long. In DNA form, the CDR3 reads TGCGCCAGCAGCCGGACAGTTAATGAAAAACTGTTTTTT. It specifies CASSRTVNEKLFF.

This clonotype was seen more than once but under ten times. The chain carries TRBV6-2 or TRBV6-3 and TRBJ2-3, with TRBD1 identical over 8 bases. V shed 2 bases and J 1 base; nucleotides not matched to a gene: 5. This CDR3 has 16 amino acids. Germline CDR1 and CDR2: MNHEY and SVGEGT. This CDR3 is CASSYPDRAGTDTQYF. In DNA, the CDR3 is TGTGCCAGCAGTTACCCGGACAGGGCGGGCACAGATACGCAGTATTTT.

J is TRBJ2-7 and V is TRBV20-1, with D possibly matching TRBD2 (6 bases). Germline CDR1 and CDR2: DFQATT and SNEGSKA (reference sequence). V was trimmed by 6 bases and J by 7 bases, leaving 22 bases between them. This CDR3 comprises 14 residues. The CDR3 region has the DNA TGCAGTGCCAGAAGTCGGGCGGGGCGGGATGAGCAGTACTTC. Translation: CSARSRAGRDEQYF.